This is a list of T cell receptor beta chains from one sample in a study of T-cell reconstitution after alpha-beta-depleted transplantation in children. TCRdb processed the PCR reads anew with MiXCR; each CDR3 protein has one entry. Seen here are some 490,000 distinct CDR3 sequences, approximately 12% observed once, and the top ten hold 5% to 6%. The source material was PBMCs from the stem cell graft donor, sampled from the stem cell graft. The source of these receptors is a human donor who donated a stem cell graft to a child with combined immunodeficiency. The CDR3 runs from the conserved cysteine through the conserved F or W. D genes are given only for firm matches. Clone sizes are given selectively: once, few, many, or a class where the clone is expanded.

clone_size d_call j_call v_call cdr3_aa cdr3_nt
. . TRBJ1-2 TRBV20-1 CSARAGDHGYTF TGCAGTGCTAGAGCAGGGGATCATGGCTACACCTTC
few . TRBJ1-5 TRBV12-3/TRBV12-4 CASSEIESGPQHF TGTGCCAGCAGCGAAATCGAAAGTGGGCCCCAGCATTTT
. TRBD1 TRBJ1-1 TRBV29-1 CSTVGTGGLTEAFF TGCAGCACGGTGGGGACAGGGGGCTTGACTGAAGCTTTCTTT
few TRBD2 TRBJ2-3 TRBV3-1 CASSQTSGGDTQYF TGTGCCAGCAGCCAGACTAGCGGGGGTGATACGCAGTATTTT
. . TRBJ2-3 TRBV30 CAWSPGLGTDTQYF TGTGCCTGGAGTCCCGGGCTGGGCACAGATACGCAGTATTTT
few . TRBJ2-7 TRBV12-3/TRBV12-4 CASSLIPGRISPEQYF TGTGCCAGCAGTTTAATACCGGGCCGTATTTCTCCCGAGCAGTACTTC
. TRBD2 TRBJ2-3 TRBV5-1 CASSLTSGSYTQYF TGCGCCAGCAGCTTAACTAGCGGGAGTTATACGCAGTATTTT
. . TRBJ2-7 TRBV7-9 CASSGTPGEQYF TGTGCCAGCAGCGGCACGCCAGGAGAGCAGTACTTC
many . TRBJ2-7 TRBV29-1 CSASGTHYEQYF TGCAGCGCCTCCGGGACACACTACGAGCAGTACTTC
few TRBD2 TRBJ2-3 TRBV4-1 CASSQPAGTFTDTQYF TGCGCCAGCAGCCAGCCAGCGGGGACCTTCACAGATACGCAGTATTTT
many TRBD1 TRBJ2-7 TRBV4-3 CASSQIRTGQGLLYEQYF TGCGCCAGCAGCCAAATTAGGACAGGGCAGGGACTTCTCTACGAGCAGTACTTC
. . TRBJ2-2 TRBV6-4 CASSDSPGTGELFF TGTGCCAGCAGTGACTCTCCAGGCACCGGGGAGCTGTTTTTT
many . TRBJ1-2 TRBV15 CATSRDRAGVVGYTF TGTGCCACCAGCAGAGATCGGGCAGGGGTTGTTGGCTACACCTTC
few . TRBJ1-2 TRBV7-9 CASSLTAVGGRGYTF TGTGCCAGCAGCTTAACAGCGGTCGGGGGCCGGGGCTACACCTTC
few TRBD1 TRBJ2-5 TRBV10-3 CAIRTGTGQETQYF TGTGCCATCAGGACCGGGACAGGACAAGAGACCCAGTACTTC
many . TRBJ2-4 TRBV5-1 CASSYRERDIQYF TGCGCCAGCAGCTACAGGGAGAGGGACATTCAGTACTTC
many . TRBJ2-3 TRBV12-3/TRBV12-4 CASSRTASTDTQYF TGTGCCAGCAGTAGGACAGCTAGCACAGATACGCAGTATTTT
. . TRBJ1-1 TRBV12-3/TRBV12-4 CASTNRLGDTEAFF TGTGCCAGCACCAACCGACTCGGGGACACTGAAGCTTTCTTT
few . TRBJ2-1 TRBV21-1 CASSKTTGFYNEQFF TGTGCCAGCAGCAAAACTACAGGATTTTACAATGAGCAGTTCTTC
. . TRBJ1-5 TRBV20-1 CSARISAGAVQPQHF TGCAGTGCCCGGATCTCGGCAGGGGCGGTTCAGCCCCAGCATTTT
. TRBD1 TRBJ2-7 TRBV12-3/TRBV12-4 CASSTIGTATYEQYF TGTGCCAGCAGTACAATCGGGACAGCCACCTACGAGCAGTACTTC
. TRBD2 TRBJ2-1 TRBV7-2 CASSSLAGGINFF TGTGCCAGCAGCTCACTAGCGGGAGGCATCAATTTCTTC
. . TRBJ2-5 TRBV5-4 CASSRRAQETQYF TGTGCCAGCAGCCGCCGGGCCCAAGAGACCCAGTACTTC
many TRBD2 TRBJ2-7 TRBV4-2 CASSLELAGGYEQYF TGTGCCAGCAGCCTAGAACTAGCGGGGGGGTACGAGCAGTACTTC
few . TRBJ1-1 TRBV4-2 CASSQGFQVSDTEAFF TGTGCCAGCAGCCAAGGGTTTCAGGTGTCGGACACTGAAGCTTTCTTT
many . TRBJ2-3 TRBV5-1 CASSLAATRTDTQYF TGCGCCAGCAGCTTGGCAGCAACACGCACAGATACGCAGTATTTT
. . TRBJ2-4 TRBV5-6 CASSLREAENIQYF TGTGCCAGCAGCCTAAGGGAAGCCGAAAACATTCAGTACTTC
many TRBD2 TRBJ2-1 TRBV7-9 CASSSFFSGRENEQFF TGTGCCAGCAGCTCATTCTTTAGCGGGAGGGAGAATGAGCAGTTCTTC
many TRBD1 TRBJ1-2 TRBV12-3/TRBV12-4 CASSFLDRRGYTF TGTGCCAGCAGTTTCTTGGACAGGAGGGGCTACACCTTC
many . TRBJ2-1 TRBV29-1 CSVESTSSYNEQFF TGCAGCGTTGAATCGACTAGCTCCTACAATGAGCAGTTCTTC
. TRBD2 TRBJ2-3 TRBV10-2 CASSGWRGEDTQYF TGCGCCAGCAGTGGATGGCGGGGGGAGGATACGCAGTATTTT
many . TRBJ2-1 TRBV15 CATSTRLPEQFF TGTGCCACCAGCACTAGGCTGCCTGAGCAGTTCTTC
. . TRBJ2-1 TRBV7-3 CASSSTPTGEQFF TGTGCCAGCAGCTCCACTCCTACGGGGGAGCAGTTCTTC
. . TRBJ2-1 TRBV25-1 CASISGSYNEQFF TGTGCCAGCATCTCGGGTTCCTACAATGAGCAGTTCTTC
many . TRBJ1-2 TRBV11-2 CASSPNSYGYTF TGTGCCAGCAGCCCGAACAGCTATGGCTACACCTTC
. . TRBJ2-7 TRBV28 CASSLEPDGSYEQYF TGTGCCAGCAGTTTAGAGCCCGACGGTTCCTACGAGCAGTACTTC
many TRBD1 TRBJ2-5 TRBV25-1 CASSEWGQKETQYF TGTGCCAGCAGTGAATGGGGACAGAAAGAGACCCAGTACTTC
few . TRBJ2-2 TRBV5-1 CASSLSQLNTGELFF TGCGCCAGCAGCTTGTCCCAGCTAAACACCGGGGAGCTGTTTTTT
few TRBD1 TRBJ1-1 TRBV5-1 CASSLGTDENTEAFF TGCGCCAGCAGCCTGGGGACAGACGAAAACACTGAAGCTTTCTTT
few TRBD2 TRBJ2-1 TRBV7-2 CASSFRGVANEQFF TGTGCCAGCAGCTTCCGGGGGGTGGCAAATGAGCAGTTCTTC
few TRBD2 TRBJ2-1 TRBV7-2 CASSFRGDSYNEQFF TGTGCCAGCAGCTTCCGGGGGGACTCCTACAATGAGCAGTTCTTC
. . TRBJ2-1 TRBV12-3/TRBV12-4 CASSAGTPRNEQFF TGTGCCAGCAGTGCCGGGACACCTCGCAATGAGCAGTTCTTC
few . TRBJ2-1 TRBV18 CASSPPRAGTSYNEQFF TGTGCCAGCTCACCCCCTCGGGCGGGTACCTCCTACAATGAGCAGTTCTTC
. TRBD1 TRBJ2-2 TRBV11-2 CASSKQGANSGELFF TGTGCCAGCAGCAAACAGGGGGCGAATTCCGGGGAGCTGTTTTTT
. . TRBJ1-1 TRBV15 CATSRRRAEAFF TGTGCCACCAGCAGAAGACGGGCTGAAGCTTTCTTT
. . TRBJ2-1 TRBV3-1 CASSPRGIDISNQYNEQFF TGTGCCAGCAGTCCAAGGGGAATAGATATCAGTAACCAATACAATGAGCAGTTCTTC
. TRBD2 TRBJ2-7 TRBV7-2 CASSFLNGLAGDEQYF TGTGCCAGCAGCTTCCTCAATGGACTAGCGGGAGACGAGCAGTACTTC
many TRBD2 TRBJ2-1 TRBV20-1 CSAPRVAGEQFF TGCAGTGCCCCCAGGGTAGCGGGTGAGCAGTTCTTC
. TRBD2 TRBJ2-3 TRBV20-1 CSARVPSGASTDTQYF TGCAGTGCTAGAGTTCCTAGCGGGGCTAGCACAGATACGCAGTATTTT
few . TRBJ2-7 TRBV12-3/TRBV12-4 CASSRRASLLPYEQYF TGTGCCAGCAGCCGACGAGCCTCACTACTTCCCTACGAGCAGTACTTC
. TRBD1 TRBJ1-4 TRBV4-2 CASSPPMPGTGHAERRGKLFF TGTGCCAGCAGCCCCCCCATGCCTGGGACAGGTCACGCTGAGCGGCGGGGAAAACTGTTTTTT
many . TRBJ2-4 TRBV4-3 CASSQDPREDSIQYF TGCGCCAGCAGCCAAGATCCCAGGGAAGATAGCATTCAGTACTTC
. TRBD2 TRBJ2-7 TRBV29-1 CSVGVAGVTYEQYF TGCAGCGTTGGGGTAGCGGGAGTTACCTACGAGCAGTACTTC
many . TRBJ2-3 TRBV7-9 CASSFPDREGRNTQYF TGTGCCAGCAGCTTTCCGGACAGGGAGGGCAGAAATACGCAGTATTTT
. TRBD2 TRBJ2-5 TRBV5-1 CASSLELAGGGETQYF TGCGCCAGCAGCTTGGAGTTAGCGGGAGGCGGGGAGACCCAGTACTTC
. TRBD1 TRBJ2-2 TRBV5-1 CASSLMWTGNTGELFF TGCGCCAGCAGCTTGATGTGGACAGGGAACACCGGGGAGCTGTTTTTT
few TRBD2 TRBJ2-3 TRBV4-3 CASSQTARGGSVTQYF TGCGCCAGCAGCCAAACCGCCCGGGGAGGGTCAGTTACGCAGTATTTT
. . TRBJ2-1 TRBV11-2 CASTPGGGRQWNEQFF TGTGCCAGCACTCCCGGGGGCGGGAGACAGTGGAATGAGCAGTTCTTC
few . TRBJ2-5 TRBV27 CASSPLGTEETQYF TGTGCCAGCAGCCCGTTGGGGACGGAAGAGACCCAGTACTTC
few . TRBJ2-3 TRBV28 CASSPNQGTDTQYF TGTGCCAGCAGTCCAAACCAGGGCACAGATACGCAGTATTTT